In its sample, the clone carrying this T cell receptor (beta chain) was seen many times. The data belong to a study of metastatic and nonmetastatic thyroid tumors. Study at large: Malignant and benign thyroid patients had repertoires compared in peripheral blood and tumor or nodule tissue.

V lost 5 bases to trimming and J lost 2 bases, with 14 bases between them. This CDR3 contains 14 residues. Germline loops: CDR1 SGHRS, CDR2 YFSETQ. The entire patient cohort was treatment-naive prior to thyroid surgery. Authors' processing steps: Clinicopathological groups supplied CDR3 differences that were used to build a distant-metastasis classifier for papillary thyroid cancer. TCRdb re-called the PCR reads through MiXCR. The V and J calls and clone size are TCRdb's, not the authors'. The sample holds around 40,000 clones; approximately 17% are singletons and the top ten take 5% to 7.5%. The clonotype originates from a male donor with papillary thyroid cancer or a benign thyroid nodule (not recorded which). Some clones in this sample may be carry-over from other donors' samples. Sequencing was performed on blood. This rearrangement joins TRBV5-1 to TRBJ2-7; D may be TRBD2 (5 bases). The CDR3 here is CASSYTAGTYEQYF. The CDR3 DNA sequence: TGCGCCAGCAGTTACACCGCCGGGACCTACGAGCAGTACTTC.